This is a list of T cell receptor beta chains from one sample in a study of T cell responses to AZD1222 COVID-19 vaccine. Profiled with immunoSEQ multiplex PCR; TCRdb holds only in-frame clones, not every one. This sample has about 150,000 clones, with 85% to 95% found just once. This sample comprised peripheral blood, obtained on day 0 of AZD1222 vaccination. All receptors come from an adult in good health. Both conserved end residues are part of each CDR3. A D gene is named only where the DNA matches it firmly. Rows may omit the clone size; those that give it use once, few, many or a size class.

size	J	D	V	DNA	CDR3
.	TRBJ2-5	TRBD1	TRBV7-6	TGTGCCAGCAGCGTCCAGGGACAGGGGGCAGAGACCCAGTACTTC	CASSVQGQGAETQYF
.	TRBJ1-3	.	TRBV7-6	TGTGCCAGCAGCTTATCTGCTGGAAACACCATATATTTT	CASSLSAGNTIYF
.	TRBJ2-1	.	TRBV6-5	TGTGCCAGCAGTTACTCGCCGGATAGGGGCAATGAGCAGTTCTTC	CASSYSPDRGNEQFF
.	TRBJ1-2	.	TRBV4-3	TGCGCCAGCAGCCAAGATGTCATCGGGACGTCCTATGGCTACACCTTC	CASSQDVIGTSYGYTF
once	TRBJ2-7	TRBD1	TRBV11-2	TGTGCCAGCAGCTCCGGACAGGGCTACGAGCAGTACTTC	CASSSGQGYEQYF
.	TRBJ1-5	.	TRBV28	TGTGCCAGCAGTTTCGAACCAAAACGGACTTCTCAGCCCCAGCATTTT	CASSFEPKRTSQPQHF
.	TRBJ1-5	.	TRBV6-5	TGTGCCAGCAGGGATAGCAATCAGCCCCAGCATTTT	CASRDSNQPQHF
.	TRBJ1-1	.	TRBV5-1	TGCGCCAGCAGCACCATCTTGAGGGGGGAAGGCACTGAAGCTTTCTTT	CASSTILRGEGTEAFF
.	TRBJ2-2	.	TRBV6-5	TGTGCCAGCAGTTACGAGGTCTCCTTCACCGGGGAGCTGTTTTTT	CASSYEVSFTGELFF
.	TRBJ1-1	.	TRBV19	TGTGCCAGTAGTATAGATGGGGGGACTGAAGCTTTCTTT	CASSIDGGTEAFF
.	TRBJ2-1	TRBD2	TRBV9	TGTGCCAGCAGCTTGAGACTAGCGGGGTACAATGAGCAGTTCTTC	CASSLRLAGYNEQFF
.	TRBJ1-2	.	TRBV18	TGTGCCAGCTCACCAGGGGCGACCTCAAACTATGGCTACACCTTC	CASSPGATSNYGYTF
.	TRBJ2-5	TRBD1	TRBV6-5	TGTGCCAGCAGCCCGACAGGGGGGTACCAAGAGACCCAGTACTTC	CASSPTGGYQETQYF
.	TRBJ1-1	.	TRBV12-3/TRBV12-4	TGTGCCAGCTTAGGGGCAGGGGCTGAAGCTTTCTTT	CASLGAGAEAFF